This T cell receptor beta chain was sequenced during a study of early T cells in non-severe SARS-CoV-2 infection (dated by TCRdb to the early 2020s). General notes on the study: Bulk RNA from unsorted whole blood was used for TCR sequencing, so alpha and beta chains could not be paired. The study at large found these results: VDJdb matching was skewed toward anti-spike CD8 responses and likely underestimated virus-specific expansions by missing private and CD4 specificities.

Library prep was done by 5' RACE. TCRdb lists the instrument as NextSeq 500. In the TCR library protocol, unique molecular identifiers were attached to individual cDNA molecules to correct for PCR bias and sequencing error. Sequencing covered both TCR alpha and beta chains, and within each sample the abundances of alpha and beta sequences were tightly co-correlated. The authors' pipeline ran thus. Decombinator V4 was used to annotate the V gene, J gene and CDR3 of the TCR sequences. TCRs were defined as expanded if a significant change between any two time points was detected under a Poisson model with p below 0.0001. TCR abundances were normalised to the total number of TCRs sequenced per sample and were expressed as counts per million. TRAV1-2 paired with TRAJ12, TRAJ20 or TRAJ33 defined MAIT TCRs, while TRAV10 paired with TRAJ18 defined iNKT TCRs. VDJdb, accessed 1 November 2021, was searched for CMV, EBV and SARS-CoV-2 annotated TCRs, excluding TCRs annotated for multiple antigens. The raw public reads went through TCRdb reprocessing: fastp at Q25, MiXCR clone calling, in-frame beta chains kept. Each entry merges the rows of one CDR3 protein and shows their most common DNA and genes. Clone size and V and J calls follow TCRdb, not the original study. Present in this sample are approximately 38,000 distinct CDR3 sequences, over 4% of which were seen just once. About 5% of the sample goes to the ten largest clones.

Trimming takes 5 bases from V and 8 bases from J, and the germline ends sit 22 bases apart. The germline V gene (reference sequence) specifies SEHNR as CDR1 and FQNEAQ as CDR2. The CDR3 runs 16 residues from the cysteine to the phenylalanine. Only the CDR3 part of the read is kept: 48 bases, read in frame from the first base. This was a case-control study nested in a cohort of healthcare workers in London, UK, who had nasopharyngeal swab PCR tests and blood samples taken every week. Healthcare workers were recruited between 23 and 31 March 2020, during the week of the UK lockdown, and were followed weekly for up to about 15 weeks. This clonotype was observed a few times. It lacks a known antigen. No base qualities exist here, and no much larger clone lies one base off it.

Sequencing used whole blood. In this chain, TRBV7-9 is recombined with TRBJ2-1; the D match is possibly TRBD1 or TRBD2, with 5 bases aligned in each. This clonotype was sampled from an adult who was a healthcare worker with PCR-confirmed SARS-CoV-2 infection or an uninfected control (not recorded which). The bases read TGTGCCAGCAGCCCCCGAGGGGCGGCCCTGAGGGATGAGCAGTTCTTC. This translates into CASSPRGAALRDEQFF.